The 6 T cell receptor beta chains in this list originate from one sample, sequenced in a study of CD8 T cells in Susac syndrome (dated 2019 in TCRdb). Library preparation was by the immunoSEQ multiplex PCR assay. RNA was extracted with the RNeasy kit and about 0.5 to 1 ug was reverse transcribed using random hexamers. TCRdb reprocessing: public reads trimmed at Q25 with fastp, clones called with MiXCR, in-frame beta chains kept. Rows are combined by CDR3 protein, so each entry shows the most common genes and DNA. The sample contains about 250,000 distinct CDR3 sequences, 80% to 95% of them found a single time. The ten largest clones add up to about 0.07% of the sample. The sample comprised CD4+ T cells from PBMCs. These TCRs come from a human donor with multiple sclerosis.

The rearrangement uses TRBV7-2 and TRBJ2-1; D unclear. Germline V gives CDR1 SGHTA, CDR2 FQGNSA. The CDR3 consists of 12 residues. V was shortened by 1 base and J by 6 bases, with 4 bases between the two germline ends. The CDR3 DNA is TGTGCCAGCAGCTTAGTGCGCAATGAGCAGTTCTTC. Its translation: CASSLVRNEQFF.

V gene TRBV7-8 combines with J gene TRBJ2-7; D gene uncertain. Germline V CDR1 and CDR2: SGHVS, FQNEAQ. This CDR3 region has 15 residues. Trimming removed 1 base from V and 0 bases from J, with 10 bases in between. The CDR3 nucleotides read TGTGCCAGCAGCTTAGTCGGCGACATCTCCTACGAGCAGTACTTC. Its protein is CASSLVGDISYEQYF.

The V gene is TRBV18, the J gene TRBJ1-2, with TRBD1 as a possible D gene (6 bases). The CDR3 runs to 15 residues. The germline V gene has CDR1 KGHSH and CDR2 LQKENI. With 0 bases removed from V and 6 bases from J, the gap between germline ends came to 14 bases. Written as DNA, the CDR3 is TGTGCCAGCTCACCACCGGTACGACAGGAGCATGGCTACACCTTC. It translates to CASSPPVRQEHGYTF.

This chain links TRBV3-1 with TRBJ1-2; D is uncertain. Trimming cost V 3 bases and J 8 bases, with 13 bases left between them. Germline V gives CDR1 LGHDT, CDR2 YNNKEL (reference sequence). The CDR3 is 13 amino acids. The CDR3 region is CASSQGTARGYTF. The CDR3 nucleotides are TGTGCCAGCAGCCAGGGCACGGCGAGGGGCTACACCTTC.

The chain uses TRBV29-1 and TRBJ1-1; no clear D gene. Germline V gene lookup returns CDR1 SQVTM and CDR2 ANQGSEA. Trimming removed 2 bases at V and 13 bases at J, with 20 bases between. CDR3 length: 13 amino acids. This CDR3 reads CSVEPPGLRSVFF. CDR3 bases: TGCAGCGTTGAACCCCCAGGACTTCGGTCGGTTTTCTTT.

The genes are TRBV19 and TRBJ1-2, with 8 bases lining up with TRBD1. CDR1 and CDR2 from the germline V gene are LNHDA and SQIVND (reference sequence). This CDR3 is built from 13 residues. Trimming removed 3 bases from V and 8 bases from J; junction bases left unmatched: 5. The CDR3 DNA reads as TGTGCCAGTAGTATCGACAGGGGCTGGGGCTACACCTTC. It encodes CASSIDRGWGYTF.